This T cell receptor beta chain was obtained from a study of T-cell reconstitution after alpha-beta-depleted transplantation in children. For TCRbeta, the library was prepared with unique molecular identifiers. TCRdb re-analysed the PCR reads in MiXCR, keeping a single row per CDR3 protein. Of about 1,000,000 distinct CDR3 sequences in the sample, about 30% are singletons; the top ten hold about 28%. Study-level points and caveats: There were reportedly several hundred expanded graft clones from which alpha-beta T cells came about two months after transplant. At the one-year point after transplant, T-cell counts and TCRbeta diversity were found to come mostly from T cells that had been newly produced.

This clonotype has at least ten counts. Its target is unknown. This CDR3 region has 14 residues. Trimming removed 5 bases from V and 6 bases from J, with 14 bases in between. The V gene's germline CDR1 is DFQATT and CDR2 SNEGSKA (reference sequence). The source is a boy less than two years old who had a stem cell transplant for SCID, so the T cells may come from the graft donor. The source was PBMCs, mostly from graft donor cells, collected 360 days after TCRalphabeta/CD19-depleted stem cell transplant. V usage is TRBV20-1 and J usage is TRBJ1-6; D might be TRBD1 (5 bases). The CDR3 nucleotides are TGCAGTGCTGGCCGGAGACAGCGTAATTCACCCCTCCACTTT. This codes for CSAGRRQRNSPLHF.